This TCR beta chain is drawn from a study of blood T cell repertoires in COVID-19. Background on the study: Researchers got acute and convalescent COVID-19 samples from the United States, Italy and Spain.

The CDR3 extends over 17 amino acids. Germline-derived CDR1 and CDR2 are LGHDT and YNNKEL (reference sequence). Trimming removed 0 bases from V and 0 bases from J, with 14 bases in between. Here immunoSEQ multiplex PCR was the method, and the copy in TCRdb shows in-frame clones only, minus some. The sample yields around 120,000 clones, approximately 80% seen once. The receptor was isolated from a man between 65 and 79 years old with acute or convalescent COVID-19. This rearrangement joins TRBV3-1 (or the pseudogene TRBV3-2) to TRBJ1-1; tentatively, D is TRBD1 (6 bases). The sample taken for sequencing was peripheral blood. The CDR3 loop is CASSQELGGAVNTEAFF. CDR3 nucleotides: TGTGCCAGCAGCCAAGAACTTGGGGGGGCCGTGAACACTGAAGCTTTCTTT.